This T cell receptor (beta chain) was documented in a study of T cell responses to AZD1222 COVID-19 vaccine. Of note for this clone: Its antigen is unknown.

Repertoires were generated with immunoSEQ multiplex PCR, while TCRdb's copy carries only in-frame clones and drops some. The sample carries about 50,000 clones, 85% to 90% recorded once. Per germline, CDR1 SQVTM and CDR2 ANQGSEA. Germline trimming cut 3 bases from V and 12 bases from J; bases unmatched to any gene: 8. The CDR3 sequence is 11 residues long. General study results and limits: Following two doses of AZD1222, Spike-specific TCR breadth and depth rose.

The starting material was peripheral blood, obtained on day 0 of MenACWY control vaccination. The chain couples TRBV29-1 to TRBJ2-7; 7 bases map to TRBD2. This clonotype was sampled from an adult in good health. Written as DNA, the CDR3 is TGCAGCGTTGACGCTAGCGGTTCATTGTACTTC. Translating gives CSVDASGSLYF.